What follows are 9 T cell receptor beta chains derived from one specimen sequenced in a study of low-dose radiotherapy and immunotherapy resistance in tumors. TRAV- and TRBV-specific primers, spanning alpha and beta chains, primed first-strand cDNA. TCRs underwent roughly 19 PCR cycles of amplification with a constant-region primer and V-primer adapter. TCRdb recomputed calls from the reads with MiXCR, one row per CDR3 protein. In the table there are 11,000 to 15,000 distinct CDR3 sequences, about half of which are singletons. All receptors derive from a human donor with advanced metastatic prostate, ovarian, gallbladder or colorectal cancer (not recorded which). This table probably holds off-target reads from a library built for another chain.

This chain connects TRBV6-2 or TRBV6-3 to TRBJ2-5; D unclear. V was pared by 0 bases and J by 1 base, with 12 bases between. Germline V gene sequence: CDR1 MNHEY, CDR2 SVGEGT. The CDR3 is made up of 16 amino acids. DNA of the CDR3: TGTGCCAGCAGTTACTCGAATCGTGGCCGCCAAGAGACCCAGTACTTC. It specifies CASSYSNRGRQETQYF.

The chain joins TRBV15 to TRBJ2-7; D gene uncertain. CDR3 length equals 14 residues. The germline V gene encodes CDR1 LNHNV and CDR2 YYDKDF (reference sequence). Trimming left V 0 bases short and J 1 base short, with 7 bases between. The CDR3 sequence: CATSRDPGSYEQYF. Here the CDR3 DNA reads TGTGCCACCAGCAGAGATCCGGGTTCCTACGAGCAGTACTTC. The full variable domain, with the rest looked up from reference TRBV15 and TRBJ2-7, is DAMVIQNPRYQVTQFGKPVTLSCSQTLNHNVMYWYQQKSSQAPKLLFHYYDKDFNNEADTPDNFQSRRPNTSFCFLDIRSPGLGDTAMYLCATSRDPGSYEQYFGPGTRLTVT.

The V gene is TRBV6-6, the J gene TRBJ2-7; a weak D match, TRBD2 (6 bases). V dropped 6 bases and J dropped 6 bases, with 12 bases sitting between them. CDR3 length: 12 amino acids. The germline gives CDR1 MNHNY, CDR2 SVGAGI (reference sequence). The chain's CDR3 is CASSGSWSEQYF. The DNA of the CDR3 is TGTGCCAGCAGCGGGAGTTGGTCCGAGCAGTACTTC.

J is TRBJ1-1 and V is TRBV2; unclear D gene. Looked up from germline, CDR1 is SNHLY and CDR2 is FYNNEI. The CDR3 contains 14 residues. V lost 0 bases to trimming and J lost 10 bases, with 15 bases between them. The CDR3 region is CASSEALIRGPAFF. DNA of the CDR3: TGTGCCAGCAGTGAAGCGCTTATTAGAGGGCCAGCTTTCTTT.

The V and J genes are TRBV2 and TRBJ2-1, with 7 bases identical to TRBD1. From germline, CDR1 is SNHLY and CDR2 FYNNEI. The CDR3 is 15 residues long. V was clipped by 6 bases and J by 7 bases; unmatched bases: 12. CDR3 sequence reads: CASSEGQIPLNEQFF. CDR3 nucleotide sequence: TGTGCCAGCAGCGAGGGACAGATTCCCTTGAATGAGCAGTTCTTC.

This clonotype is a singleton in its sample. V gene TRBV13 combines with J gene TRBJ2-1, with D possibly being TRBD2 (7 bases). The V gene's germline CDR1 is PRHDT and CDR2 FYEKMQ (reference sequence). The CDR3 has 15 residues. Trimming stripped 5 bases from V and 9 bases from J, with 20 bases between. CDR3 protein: CASSPRGGAAGEQFF. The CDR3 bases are TGTGCCAGCAGCCCAAGGGGGGGGGCCGCGGGTGAGCAGTTCTTC.

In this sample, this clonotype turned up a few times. The CDR3 here is CSAPSPGGINEQFF. The CDR3 DNA sequence: TGCAGTGCTCCCTCTCCGGGAGGGATCAATGAGCAGTTCTTC. The gene calls are TRBV20-1 and TRBJ2-1, with 8 bases lining up with TRBD2. The CDR3 is 14 amino acids. Germline loops: CDR1 DFQATT, CDR2 SNEGSKA (reference sequence). Trimming cost V 5 bases and J 6 bases; bases outside gene matches: 9.

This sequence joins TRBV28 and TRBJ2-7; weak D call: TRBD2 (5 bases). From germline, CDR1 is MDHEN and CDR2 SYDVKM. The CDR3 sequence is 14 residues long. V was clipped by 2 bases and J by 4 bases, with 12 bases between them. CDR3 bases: TGTGCCAGCAGTTTAATGGTCTCGGGGTACGAGCAGTACTTC. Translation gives CASSLMVSGYEQYF.

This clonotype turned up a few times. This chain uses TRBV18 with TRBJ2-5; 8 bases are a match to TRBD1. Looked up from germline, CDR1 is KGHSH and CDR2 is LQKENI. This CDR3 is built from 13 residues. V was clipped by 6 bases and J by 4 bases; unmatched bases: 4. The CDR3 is CASSADRGETQYF. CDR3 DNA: TGTGCCAGCTCCGCCGACAGGGGAGAGACCCAGTACTTC.